This T cell receptor (beta chain) was obtained from a study of T-cell reconstitution after alpha-beta-depleted transplantation in children. Findings and caveats of the study: Surviving recipient T cells and thymic progenitors produced the high day-60 TCRbeta diversity seen in some patients. At one year after transplant, newly produced T cells mostly accounted for T-cell counts and diversity. Approximately two months post-transplant, alpha-beta T cells reportedly originated from several hundred expanded graft clones.

Germline CDR1 reads DFQATT; CDR2 reads SNEGSKA (reference sequence). The CDR3 length is 18 residues. V lost 6 bases, J lost 0 bases, and 14 bases stayed unmatched. At least ten counts were recorded for this clonotype. What it binds is not known. Unique molecular identifiers featured in how the TCRbeta library was prepared. TCRdb re-called the PCR reads through MiXCR, storing one row per CDR3 protein. Of hundreds of thousands of distinct CDR3 sequences detected, roughly 14% appear once; the ten largest clones hold 0.79%. Sequenced material: PBMCs, taken before TCRalphabeta/CD19-depleted stem cell transplant. V usage is TRBV20-1 and J usage is TRBJ2-1; 10 positions agree with TRBD2. The sequence was obtained from a girl aged 2 to 9 with congenital amegakaryocytic thrombocytopenia, due to receive a stem cell transplant. The CDR3 bases are TGCAGTGCCACCTCTAGCGGGAGTGGCGTTGGCTCCTACAATGAGCAGTTCTTC. This codes for CSATSSGSGVGSYNEQFF.